This TCR beta chain stems from a study of Ad26.COV2.S vaccination and SARS-CoV-2 variants. This clone appeared a few times. Additional DNA sequences in this sample encode the identical CDR3. TCRdb's copy holds only in-frame clones and misses some; the assay was immunoSEQ multiplex PCR. The profile covers 380,000 or so clones, with 88% appearing a single time and 6.4% taken by the ten largest. The treatment: some 19 received Ad26.COV2.S at low or high dose, single or two shots; about 5 received placebo; per-sample allocation not given. Sampling was performed 63 days after the first vaccine or placebo injection. It was Wuhan-strain SARS-CoV-2 spike that the Ad26 vaccine vector expressed. The CDR3 totals 13 residues. Trimming at V came to 5 bases and at J to 2 bases, leaving 2 bases not matched to a gene. Germline V gene sequence: CDR1 SGHTA, CDR2 FQGTGA.

This TCR derives from a person between 18 and 65 years old who received the Ad26.COV2.S COVID-19 vaccine or a placebo. The sample in question was peripheral blood, obtained in a trial of Ad26.COV2.S vaccine versus placebo. V is TRBV7-3 and J is TRBJ1-1, with TRBD1 identical over 7 bases. This CDR3 reads CASSRQGNTEAFF. CDR3 sequence (DNA): TGTGCCAGCAGCCGACAGGGCAACACTGAAGCTTTCTTT.